This section outlines one T cell receptor (beta chain) sequence together with its context. Its antigen is not known. The germline CDR1 and CDR2 sequences are SGDLS and YYNGEE. Trimming stripped 0 bases from V and 4 bases from J, with 7 bases between. The CDR3 sequence is 14 residues long. This specimen belongs to a study of OX40 agonist ivuxolimab in advanced cancers. Findings and limits, study-wide: At 0.1 to 3.0 mg/kg and by week 6, clonal expansion occurred in CD4+ and CD8+ blood T cells.

Generated by immunoSEQ multiplex PCR, the TCRdb table keeps only in-frame clones and is missing some. The sample consists of fewer than 20,000 clones, about four fifths of them appearing once. The chain uses TRBV9 and TRBJ2-2; D remains unclear. The specimen comprised CD4+ or CD8+ T cells sorted from blood, sampled in a trial of the OX40 agonist ivuxolimab. The sequence derives from an adult with an advanced solid tumor such as melanoma, head and neck, liver or kidney cancer. CDR3: CASSVGGFTGELFF. As DNA, the CDR3 is TGTGCCAGCAGCGTAGGCGGTTTCACCGGGGAGCTGTTTTTT.